What follows is one T cell receptor (beta chain) and its context. These data come from a study of T cell changes during pregnancy in multiple sclerosis. Sequenced by immunoSEQ multiplex PCR; TCRdb stores in-frame clones only, minus some. The data show approximately 130,000 clones, with less than 97% seen just once and around 0.4% held by the top ten. In germline, CDR1 is LGHNA, CDR2 YNFKEQ. The V gene lost 6 bases and the J gene lost 4 bases, with 11 bases spanning the gap. This CDR3 has 13 amino acids. The chain combines TRBV4-2 with TRBJ2-3; D perhaps matches TRBD1 (5 bases). This TCR was sampled from a female donor with multiple sclerosis, enrolled in a pregnancy study. The sequences come from peripheral blood, collected after pregnancy. CDR3 coding DNA: TGTGCCAGCAGGCAGACAGTTGCAGATACGCAGTATTTT. Protein product: CASRQTVADTQYF.